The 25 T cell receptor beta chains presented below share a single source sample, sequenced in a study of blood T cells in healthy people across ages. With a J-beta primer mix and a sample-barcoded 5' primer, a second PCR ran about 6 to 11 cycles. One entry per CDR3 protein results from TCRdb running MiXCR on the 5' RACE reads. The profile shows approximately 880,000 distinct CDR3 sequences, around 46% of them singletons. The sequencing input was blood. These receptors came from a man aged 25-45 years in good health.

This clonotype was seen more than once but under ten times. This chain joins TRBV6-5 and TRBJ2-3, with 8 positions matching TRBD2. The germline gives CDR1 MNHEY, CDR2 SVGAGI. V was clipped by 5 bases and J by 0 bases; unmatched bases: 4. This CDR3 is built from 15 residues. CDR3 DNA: TGTGCCAGCAGTCCCGCGGGGGGTAGCACAGATACGCAGTATTTT. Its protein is CASSPAGGSTDTQYF.

CDR3 nucleotide sequence: TGTGCCAGCAGTTTATCTGGGTTCCTGGACGGGGGCACTGAAGCTTTCTTT. It encodes CASSLSGFLDGGTEAFF. The chain is built from TRBV27 and TRBJ1-1; weak D call: TRBD1 (5 bases). The germline V gene encodes CDR1 MNHEY and CDR2 SMNVEV (reference sequence). The CDR3 is 17 residues long. Deletions cut 0 bases from V and 4 bases from J, with 18 bases between.

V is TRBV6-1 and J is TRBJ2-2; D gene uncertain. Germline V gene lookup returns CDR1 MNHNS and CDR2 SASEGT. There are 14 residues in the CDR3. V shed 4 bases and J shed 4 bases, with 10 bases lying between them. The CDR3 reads CASSAPMSTGELFF. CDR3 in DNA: TGTGCCAGCAGTGCTCCAATGAGCACCGGGGAGCTGTTTTTT.

The CDR3 DNA sequence: TGCAGCGTTGAAATACACAGACTAGCGCTCACAGATACGCAGTATTTT. It is translated as CSVEIHRLALTDTQYF. The chain couples TRBV29-1 to TRBJ2-3; 8 nucleotides align to TRBD2. The germline gives CDR1 SQVTM, CDR2 ANQGSEA. This CDR3 region has 16 residues. The J segment lost 2 bases and the V segment lost 2 bases, leaving 9 bases of the junction unmatched.

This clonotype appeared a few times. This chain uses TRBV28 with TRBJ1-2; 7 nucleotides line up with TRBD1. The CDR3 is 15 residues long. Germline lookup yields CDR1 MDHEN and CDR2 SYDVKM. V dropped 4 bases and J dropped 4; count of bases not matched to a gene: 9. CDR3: CASSYPDRSGYGYTF. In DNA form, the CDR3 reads TGTGCCAGCAGTTACCCGGACAGGTCCGGCTATGGCTACACCTTC.

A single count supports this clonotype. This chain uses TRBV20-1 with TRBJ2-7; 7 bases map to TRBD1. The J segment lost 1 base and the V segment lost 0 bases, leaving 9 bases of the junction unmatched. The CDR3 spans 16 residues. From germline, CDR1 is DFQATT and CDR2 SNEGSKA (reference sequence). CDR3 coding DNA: TGCAGTGCTAGAGACTACAGGGGACCAATATCCTACGAGCAGTACTTC. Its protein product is CSARDYRGPISYEQYF.

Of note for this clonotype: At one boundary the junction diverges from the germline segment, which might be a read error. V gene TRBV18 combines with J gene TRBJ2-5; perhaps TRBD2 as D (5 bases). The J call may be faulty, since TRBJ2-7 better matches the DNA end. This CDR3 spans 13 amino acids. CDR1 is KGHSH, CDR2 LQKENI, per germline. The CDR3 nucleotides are TGTGCCAGCTCACCCCAGGACTCCCACGAGCAGTACTTC. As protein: CASSPQDSHEQYF.

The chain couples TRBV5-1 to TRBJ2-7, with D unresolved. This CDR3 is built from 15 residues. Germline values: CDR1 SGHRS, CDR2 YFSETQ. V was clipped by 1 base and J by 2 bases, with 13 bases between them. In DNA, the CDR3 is TGCGCCAGCAGCTTGTACAGCTCTTCGACCTACGAGCAGTACTTC. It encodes CASSLYSSSTYEQYF.

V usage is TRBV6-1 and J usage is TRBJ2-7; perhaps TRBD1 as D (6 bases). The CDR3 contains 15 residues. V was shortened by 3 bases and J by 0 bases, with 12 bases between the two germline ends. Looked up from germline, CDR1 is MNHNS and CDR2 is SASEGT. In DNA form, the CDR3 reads TGTGCCAGCAGTGATTCCCGGACAGTCTCCTACGAGCAGTACTTC. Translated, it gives CASSDSRTVSYEQYF.

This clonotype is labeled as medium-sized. The CDR3 sequence: CASSLEGSGMRTDTQYF. Here the CDR3 DNA reads TGTGCCAGCAGCTTAGAGGGCAGCGGAATGAGGACAGATACGCAGTATTTT. The chain couples TRBV7-2 to TRBJ2-3, with D possibly TRBD2 on 5 matching bases. The CDR3 has 17 amino acids. Trimming stripped 1 base from V and 3 bases from J, with 17 bases between. CDR1 is SGHTA, CDR2 FQGNSA, per germline. Full variable domain (outside the CDR3, taken from reference TRBV7-2 and TRBJ2-3): GAGVSQSPSNKVTEKGKDVELRCDPISGHTALYWYRQSLGQGLEFLIYFQGNSAPDKSGLPSDRFSAERTGGSVSTLTIQRTQQEDSAVYLCASSLEGSGMRTDTQYFGPGTRLTVL.

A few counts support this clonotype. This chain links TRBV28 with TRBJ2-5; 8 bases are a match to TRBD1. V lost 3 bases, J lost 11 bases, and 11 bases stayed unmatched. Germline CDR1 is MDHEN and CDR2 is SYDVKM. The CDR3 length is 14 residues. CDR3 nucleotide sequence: TGTGCCAGCAGTTTTGGACAGGGAGCAGGGGAGCAGTACTTC. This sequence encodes CASSFGQGAGEQYF.

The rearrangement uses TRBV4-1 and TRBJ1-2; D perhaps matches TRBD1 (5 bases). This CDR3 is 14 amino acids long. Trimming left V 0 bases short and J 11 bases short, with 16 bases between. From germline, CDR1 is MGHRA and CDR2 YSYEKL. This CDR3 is CASSQDRRGVGYTF. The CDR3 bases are TGCGCCAGCAGCCAAGATAGAAGGGGCGTCGGGTACACCTTC.

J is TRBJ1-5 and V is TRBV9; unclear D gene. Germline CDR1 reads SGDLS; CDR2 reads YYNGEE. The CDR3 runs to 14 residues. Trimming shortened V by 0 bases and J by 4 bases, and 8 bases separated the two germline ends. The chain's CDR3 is CASSVDGMNQPQHF. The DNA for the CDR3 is TGTGCCAGCAGCGTAGACGGGATGAATCAGCCCCAGCATTTT.

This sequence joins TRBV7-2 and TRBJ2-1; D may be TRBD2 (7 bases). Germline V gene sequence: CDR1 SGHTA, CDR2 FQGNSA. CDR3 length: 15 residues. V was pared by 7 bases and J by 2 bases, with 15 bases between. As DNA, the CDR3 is TGTGCCAGCACCGAGGGGGGGGCTCCCTACAATGAGCAGTTCTTC. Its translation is CASTEGGAPYNEQFF.

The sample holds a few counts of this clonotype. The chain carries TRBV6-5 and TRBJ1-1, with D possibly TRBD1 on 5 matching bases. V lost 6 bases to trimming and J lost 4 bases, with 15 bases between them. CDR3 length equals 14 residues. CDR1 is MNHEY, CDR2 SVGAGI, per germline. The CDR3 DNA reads TGTGCCAGCAGCCAGGGCCCGGGGAGCACTGAAGCTTTCTTT. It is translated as CASSQGPGSTEAFF.

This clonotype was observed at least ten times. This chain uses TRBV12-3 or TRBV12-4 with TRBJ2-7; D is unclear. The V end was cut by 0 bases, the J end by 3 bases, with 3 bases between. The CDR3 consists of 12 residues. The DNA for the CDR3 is TGTGCCAGCAGTTTAGCAGTCTACGAGCAGTACTTC. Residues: CASSLAVYEQYF.

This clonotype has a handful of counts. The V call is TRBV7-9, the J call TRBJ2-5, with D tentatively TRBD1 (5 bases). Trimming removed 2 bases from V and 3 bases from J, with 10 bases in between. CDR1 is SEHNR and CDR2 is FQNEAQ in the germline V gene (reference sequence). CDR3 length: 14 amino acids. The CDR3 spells CASSLRAGKETQYF. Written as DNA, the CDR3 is TGTGCCAGCAGCTTAAGGGCAGGGAAAGAGACCCAGTACTTC.

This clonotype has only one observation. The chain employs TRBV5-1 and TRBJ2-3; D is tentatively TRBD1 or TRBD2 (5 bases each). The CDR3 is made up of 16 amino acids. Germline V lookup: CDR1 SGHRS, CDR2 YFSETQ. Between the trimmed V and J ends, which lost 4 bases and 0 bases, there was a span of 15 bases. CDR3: CASSTGTAYSTDTQYF. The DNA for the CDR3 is TGCGCCAGCAGCACCGGGACGGCCTATAGCACAGATACGCAGTATTTT.

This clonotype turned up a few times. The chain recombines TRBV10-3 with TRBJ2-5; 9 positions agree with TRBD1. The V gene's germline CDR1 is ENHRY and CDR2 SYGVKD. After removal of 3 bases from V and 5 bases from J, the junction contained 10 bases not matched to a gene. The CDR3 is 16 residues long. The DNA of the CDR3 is TGTGCCATCAGTGATCCCGGGACAGGGAGTATCGAGACCCAGTACTTC. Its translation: CAISDPGTGSIETQYF.

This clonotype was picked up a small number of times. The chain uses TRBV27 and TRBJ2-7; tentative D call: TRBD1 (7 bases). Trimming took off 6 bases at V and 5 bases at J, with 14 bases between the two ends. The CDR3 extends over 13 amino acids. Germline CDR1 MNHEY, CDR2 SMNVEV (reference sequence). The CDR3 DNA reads TGTGCCAGCAGAAGACAGGGAGGAGACGAGCAGTACTTC. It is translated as CASRRQGGDEQYF.

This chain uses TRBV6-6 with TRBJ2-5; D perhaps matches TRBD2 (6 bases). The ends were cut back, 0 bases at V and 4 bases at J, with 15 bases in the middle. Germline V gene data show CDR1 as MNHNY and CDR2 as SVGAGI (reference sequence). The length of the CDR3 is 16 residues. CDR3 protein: CASSYSTRGFGETQYF. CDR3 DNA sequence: TGTGCCAGCAGTTACTCGACTCGGGGGTTCGGAGAGACCCAGTACTTC.

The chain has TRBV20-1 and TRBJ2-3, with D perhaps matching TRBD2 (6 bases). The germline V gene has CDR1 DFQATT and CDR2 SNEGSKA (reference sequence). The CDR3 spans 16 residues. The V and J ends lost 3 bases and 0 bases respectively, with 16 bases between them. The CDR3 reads CSASGWGRGSTDTQYF. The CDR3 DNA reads TGCAGTGCTAGTGGCTGGGGACGGGGGAGCACAGATACGCAGTATTTT.

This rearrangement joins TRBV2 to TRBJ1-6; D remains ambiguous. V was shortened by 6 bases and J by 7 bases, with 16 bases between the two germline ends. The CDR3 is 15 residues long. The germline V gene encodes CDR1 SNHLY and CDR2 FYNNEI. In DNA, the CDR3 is TGTGCCAGCAGACAGATCGATAAATCAAATTCACCCCTCCACTTT. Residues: CASRQIDKSNSPLHF. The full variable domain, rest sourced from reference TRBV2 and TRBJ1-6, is EPEVTQTPSHQVTQMGQEVILRCVPISNHLYFYWYRQILGQKVEFLVSFYNNEISEKSEIFDDQFSVERPDGSNFTLKIRSTKLEDSAMYFCASRQIDKSNSPLHFGNGTRLTVT.

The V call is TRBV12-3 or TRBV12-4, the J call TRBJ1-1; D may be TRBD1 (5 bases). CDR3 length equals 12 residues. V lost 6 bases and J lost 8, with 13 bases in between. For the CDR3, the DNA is TGTGCCAGCAGCACCTACGGGGGAGAAGCTTTCTTT. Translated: CASSTYGGEAFF.

CDR3 nucleotide sequence: TGTGCCAGCTGGCAGGGTCGCGCAGATACGCAGTATTTT. Translation gives CASWQGRADTQYF. This chain joins TRBV18 and TRBJ2-3, with TRBD1 as a possible D gene (5 bases). This CDR3 is built from 13 residues. Per germline, CDR1 KGHSH and CDR2 LQKENI. Between the trimmed V and J ends, which lost 7 bases and 4 bases, there was a span of 12 bases.